Listed below are T cell receptor beta chains from one sample, sequenced in a study of T cell responses to AZD1222 COVID-19 vaccine. TCRdb's table, derived via immunoSEQ multiplex PCR, lists solely in-frame clones and lacks some. The table shows 110,000 to 150,000 clones, with just under 95% occurring only once. Material: peripheral blood, obtained after recovery from COVID-19. The receptor set was obtained from an adult who had recovered from COVID-19. Both conserved end residues are part of each CDR3. A D gene is named only where the DNA matches it firmly. Some rows mark clone size as missing; the rest say once, few, many or name a class of expanded clone.

TRBV7-9	-	TRBJ2-1	TRBD1	TGTGCCAGCAGCTCCGTCGGGACAGGGTCGAATGAGCAGTTCTTC	CASSSVGTGSNEQFF
TRBV13	-	TRBJ1-5	TRBD1	TGTGCCAGCAGCAGTGGACAGGGCAATCAGCCCCAGCATTTT	CASSSGQGNQPQHF
TRBV7-2	-	TRBJ2-2	-	TGTGCCAGCAGCTTTGGCAGGGCGGCCGGGGAGCTGTTTTTT	CASSFGRAAGELFF
TRBV19	-	TRBJ1-2	TRBD1	TGTGCCAGTAGTCAGGGGGCGGAGGACTATGGCTACACCTTC	CASSQGAEDYGYTF
TRBV9	-	TRBJ1-2	TRBD1	TGTGCCAGCAGCGTAGGGACAGGGGTCGGCTATGGCTACACCTTC	CASSVGTGVGYGYTF
TRBV28	-	TRBJ1-1	-	TGTGCCAGCCGCGAGCCGGGTTTTAACACTGAAGCTTTCTTT	CASREPGFNTEAFF
TRBV5-1	-	TRBJ1-3	TRBD1	TGCGCCAGCACTGCGGGTCAGGGGGCGATCTCTGGAAACACCATATATTTT	CASTAGQGAISGNTIYF
TRBV5-6	-	TRBJ2-3	-	TGTGCCAGCAGCCCGGGCGGATCTAGCACAGATACGCAGTATTTT	CASSPGGSSTDTQYF
TRBV2	-	TRBJ2-4	-	TGTGCCAGCATAGGGAACAGGGTGGCAAACATTCAGTACTTC	CASIGNRVANIQYF
TRBV5-4	-	TRBJ1-2	-	TGTGCCAGCAGCCAGGACATGAACTATGGCTACACCTTC	CASSQDMNYGYTF
TRBV4-1	-	TRBJ1-6	-	TGCGCCAGCAGCGCCCAGGTGCTGACACTGAATTCACCCCTCCACTTT	CASSAQVLTLNSPLHF
TRBV5-1	-	TRBJ2-7	TRBD1	TGCGCCAGCAACCGGGACAGGGGAAACGAGCAGTACTTC	CASNRDRGNEQYF
TRBV6-2/TRBV6-3	-	TRBJ2-7	TRBD1	TGTGCCAGCAGCCCTTTTGTGGAAGGGACAGGCCCCTCCTACGAGCAGTACTTC	CASSPFVEGTGPSYEQYF
TRBV7-2	-	TRBJ2-1	-	TGTGCCAGCAGCTTAGATTATCGGGGCGAGCAGTTCTTC	CASSLDYRGEQFF
TRBV5-6	once	TRBJ1-6	TRBD1	TGTGCCAGCAGCATTCAGGACAGGGTAGGAAATTCACCCCTCCACTTT	CASSIQDRVGNSPLHF
TRBV10-1	-	TRBJ2-7	TRBD2	TGCGCCAGCAGTGCCAGTCTAGCGGGCTACGAGCAGTACTTC	CASSASLAGYEQYF
TRBV5-8	-	TRBJ1-2	-	TGTGCCAGCAGCTTGGCGGACAGAGGATATGGCTACACCTTC	CASSLADRGYGYTF
TRBV25-1	-	TRBJ1-1	-	TGTGCCAGCAGCACGCTTAACACTGAAGCTTTCTTT	CASSTLNTEAFF
TRBV6-2/TRBV6-3	-	TRBJ2-7	TRBD2	TGTGCCAGCAGTTCCGGGACTAGCGGGAGGATGTCGGCCTACGAGCAGTACTTC	CASSSGTSGRMSAYEQYF
TRBV5-6	-	TRBJ1-5	TRBD1	TGTGCCAGCAGCTGGTGGGACAGGAGACAGCCCCAGCATTTT	CASSWWDRRQPQHF
TRBV6-4	-	TRBJ2-7	-	TGTGCCAGCAGTGACCTCGTAAGGGCTAGCTCCTACGAGCAGTACTTC	CASSDLVRASSYEQYF
TRBV27	-	TRBJ2-7	TRBD2	TGTGCCAGCAGTTTATCCGCGGGAGGCACCTACGAGCAGTACTTC	CASSLSAGGTYEQYF
TRBV28	-	TRBJ1-3	-	TGTGCCAGCAGTTTCAGAGGGGCCTCTGGAAACACCATATATTTT	CASSFRGASGNTIYF
TRBV14	-	TRBJ2-7	TRBD1	TGTGCCAGCAGCCAGGGACAGGGGGCTCTCTACGAGCAGTACTTC	CASSQGQGALYEQYF
TRBV6-2/TRBV6-3	-	TRBJ2-7	-	TGTGCCAGCAGTTACGCCTGGGGTGGGTACGAGCAGTACTTC	CASSYAWGGYEQYF
TRBV30	-	TRBJ2-1	TRBD2	TGTGCCTGGAGTGTACGGGTCTTACGAGCGGGAGCCACTCACTCCTACAATGAGCAGTTCTTC	CAWSVRVLRAGATHSYNEQFF
TRBV28	-	TRBJ1-1	-	TGTGCCAGCAGTTTGTCCCTCGCAGGACATACTGAAGCTTTCTTT	CASSLSLAGHTEAFF
TRBV27	-	TRBJ2-1	-	TGTGCCAGCGCCCTCTCCTACAATGAGCAGTTCTTC	CASALSYNEQFF
TRBV10-3	-	TRBJ2-2	-	TGTGCCATCAGGGGGGACGGCGAAGCGTCCCGGGAGCTGTTTTTT	CAIRGDGEASRELFF
TRBV7-2	few	TRBJ1-4	TRBD1	TGTGCCAGCAGCTTAGGTTCCCGGACAGGGTATGAAAAACTGTTTTTT	CASSLGSRTGYEKLFF
TRBV28	-	TRBJ1-1	-	TGTGCCAGCGGATCCTACAGGGCCCTCGTGGGAGCTTTCTTT	CASGSYRALVGAFF
TRBV6-4	-	TRBJ2-1	TRBD2	TGTGCCAGCAGTGGGGATAGCGGGAACAATGAGCAGTTCTTC	CASSGDSGNNEQFF
TRBV29-1	-	TRBJ2-7	TRBD2	TGCAGCGTTGGACTAGCGCTAGACGAGCAGTACTTC	CSVGLALDEQYF
TRBV3-1/TRBV3-2	-	TRBJ2-7	TRBD2	TGTGCCAGCAGCCGCGGCGGGAGGGCCCTCGAGCAGTACTTC	CASSRGGRALEQYF
TRBV28	-	TRBJ1-4	-	TGTGCCAGCAGGTCGACAGCGGTGAATGAAAAACTGTTTTTT	CASRSTAVNEKLFF
TRBV19	-	TRBJ2-7	TRBD1	TGTGCCAGTAGTACTAGCCTTAAGACAGGGTCCCTTTCGGGGGAGCAGTACTTC	CASSTSLKTGSLSGEQYF
TRBV6-4	-	TRBJ2-2	TRBD1	TGTGCCAGCAGTGAATTGGGACAGGGAGTGAACACCGGGGAGCTGTTTTTT	CASSELGQGVNTGELFF